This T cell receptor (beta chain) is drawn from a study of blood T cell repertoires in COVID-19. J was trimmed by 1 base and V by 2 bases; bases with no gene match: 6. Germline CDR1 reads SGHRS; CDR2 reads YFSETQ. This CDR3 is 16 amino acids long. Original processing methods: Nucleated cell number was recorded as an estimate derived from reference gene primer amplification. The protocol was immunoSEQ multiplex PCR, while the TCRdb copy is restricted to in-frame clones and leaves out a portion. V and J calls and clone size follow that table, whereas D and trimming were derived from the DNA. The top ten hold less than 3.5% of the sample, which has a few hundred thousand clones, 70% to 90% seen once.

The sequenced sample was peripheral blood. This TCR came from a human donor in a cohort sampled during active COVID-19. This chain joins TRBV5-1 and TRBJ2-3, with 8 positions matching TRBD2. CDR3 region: CASSFTGGAGTDTQYF. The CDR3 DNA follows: TGCGCCAGCAGCTTTACCGGGGGGGCGGGCACAGATACGCAGTATTTT.